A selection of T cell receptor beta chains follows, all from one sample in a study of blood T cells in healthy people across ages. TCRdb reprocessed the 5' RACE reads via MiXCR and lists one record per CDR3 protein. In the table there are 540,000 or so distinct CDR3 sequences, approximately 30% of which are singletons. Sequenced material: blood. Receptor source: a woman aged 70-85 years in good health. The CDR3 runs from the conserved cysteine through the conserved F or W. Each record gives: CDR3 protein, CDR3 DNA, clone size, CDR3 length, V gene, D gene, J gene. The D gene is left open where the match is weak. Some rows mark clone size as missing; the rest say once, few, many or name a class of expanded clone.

CASIRTAERETQYF | TGTGCCAGCATCCGGACGGCGGAGAGGGAGACCCAGTACTTC | . | 14 | TRBV2 | . | TRBJ2-5
CASSQDWRGPEETQYF | TGTGCCAGCAGCCAAGACTGGCGGGGGCCGGAGGAGACCCAGTACTTC | . | 16 | TRBV4-2 | . | TRBJ2-5
CASSLVGAGAQETQYF | TGTGCCAGCAGCTTAGTAGGTGCGGGGGCCCAAGAGACCCAGTACTTC | . | 16 | TRBV7-2 | . | TRBJ2-5
CASSYSISPRRQGTQYF | TGTGCCAGCAGTTACTCGATTTCCCCTCGTCGGCAAGGGACCCAGTACTTC | . | 17 | TRBV6-5 | . | TRBJ2-5
CASSIGPGRFYGYTF | TGTGCCAGCAGCATTGGGCCGGGGAGGTTCTATGGCTACACCTTC | . | 15 | TRBV27 | . | TRBJ1-2
CSVRGRQGGGETQYF | TGCAGCGTTAGAGGTCGACAGGGGGGCGGAGAGACCCAGTACTTC | many | 15 | TRBV29-1 | TRBD1 | TRBJ2-5
CATSTPGGPIEQFF | TGTGCCACCAGCACACCGGGGGGGCCGATTGAGCAGTTCTTC | . | 14 | TRBV15 | TRBD2 | TRBJ2-1
CASSRLGQGFHEQYF | TGTGCCAGCAGCCGCCTGGGACAGGGGTTCCACGAGCAGTACTTC | . | 15 | TRBV3-1 | TRBD1 | TRBJ2-7
CASSINSLGSTEAFF | TGTGCCAGTAGTATAAATAGTCTGGGAAGCACTGAAGCTTTCTTT | . | 15 | TRBV19 | . | TRBJ1-1
CSAIGDRNIQYF | TGCAGTGCTATCGGGGACAGAAACATTCAGTACTTC | . | 12 | TRBV20-1 | TRBD1 | TRBJ2-4
CASSSSRRTPLAF | TGTGCCAGCAGCTCTAGCCGAAGGACACCTCTGGCCTTC | few | 13 | TRBV7-3 | . | TRBJ1-2
CASSFAGSLSELFF | TGTGCCAGCAGTTTTGCTGGATCGTTGAGTGAACTGTTTTTT | . | 14 | TRBV12-3/TRBV12-4 | . | TRBJ1-4
CASSSLGGAHEQYF | TGTGCCAGCAGCTCCTTGGGGGGGGCCCACGAGCAGTACTTC | . | 14 | TRBV3-1 | . | TRBJ2-7
CASSLNWRGDRQFF | TGTGCCAGCAGCTTGAACTGGCGGGGGGACCGGCAGTTCTTC | . | 14 | TRBV7-2 | TRBD2 | TRBJ2-1
CASSSPGGAAFF | TGTGCCAGCAGCTCCCCCGGGGGGGCGGCTTTCTTT | . | 12 | TRBV7-6 | . | TRBJ1-1
CASSLGSPGNEQFF | TGTGCCAGCAGCTTGGGGTCTCCGGGGAATGAGCAGTTCTTC | . | 14 | TRBV11-2 | . | TRBJ2-1
CASSYHSGVMGAAEQFF | TGTGCCAGCAGTTATCATTCTGGGGTTATGGGGGCTGCTGAGCAGTTCTTC | . | 17 | TRBV6-2/TRBV6-3 | . | TRBJ2-1
CASSAWDRDTGELFF | TGTGCCAGTAGTGCCTGGGACAGGGACACCGGGGAGCTGTTTTTT | few | 15 | TRBV19 | TRBD1 | TRBJ2-2
CASSLGHRGELFF | TGTGCCAGCAGCTTAGGGCACAGGGGCGAACTGTTTTTT | . | 13 | TRBV7-2 | TRBD1 | TRBJ1-4
CASSSGQKGEYF | TGCGCCAGCAGCTCCGGACAAAAGGGGGAGTACTTC | . | 12 | TRBV5-1 | . | TRBJ2-5
CASSPSRSSAFF | TGTGCCAGCAGCCCCTCTCGATCGTCGGCTTTCTTT | . | 12 | TRBV3-1 | . | TRBJ1-1
CASSAGPQGHEQFF | TGTGCCAGCAGCGCAGGACCACAGGGTCATGAGCAGTTCTTC | . | 14 | TRBV11-3 | . | TRBJ2-1
CASALDRTSTDTQYF | TGCGCCAGCGCCTTGGACAGGACTAGCACAGATACGCAGTATTTT | many | 15 | TRBV5-1 | TRBD1 | TRBJ2-3
CASSADPGANEQFF | TGTGCCAGCAGCGCGGACCCCGGGGCGAATGAGCAGTTCTTC | many | 14 | TRBV9 | . | TRBJ2-1
CASSQDLERGIYNEQFF | TGTGCCAGCAGCCAAGATCTAGAGCGGGGGATATACAATGAGCAGTTCTTC | . | 17 | TRBV14 | TRBD2 | TRBJ2-1
CASSPPGGGSPLHF | TGTGCCAGCTCACCACCAGGGGGAGGTTCACCCCTCCACTTT | . | 14 | TRBV18 | . | TRBJ1-6
CASSVGRTETQYF | TGTGCCAGCAGCGTAGGACGAACGGAGACCCAGTACTTC | few | 13 | TRBV9 | . | TRBJ2-5